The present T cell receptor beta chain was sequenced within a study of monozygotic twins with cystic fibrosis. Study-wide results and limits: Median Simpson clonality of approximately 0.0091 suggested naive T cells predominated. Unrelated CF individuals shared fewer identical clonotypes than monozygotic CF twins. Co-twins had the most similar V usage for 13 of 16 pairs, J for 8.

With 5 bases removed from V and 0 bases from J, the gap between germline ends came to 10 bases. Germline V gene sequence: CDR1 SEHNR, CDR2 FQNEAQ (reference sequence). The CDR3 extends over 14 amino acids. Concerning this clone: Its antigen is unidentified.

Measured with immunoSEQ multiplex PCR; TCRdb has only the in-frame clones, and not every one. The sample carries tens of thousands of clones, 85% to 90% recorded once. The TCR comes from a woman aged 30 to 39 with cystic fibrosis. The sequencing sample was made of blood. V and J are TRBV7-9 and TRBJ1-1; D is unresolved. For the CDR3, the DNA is TGTGCCAGCAGCCCAAATCCCATGAACACTGAAGCTTTCTTT. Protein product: CASSPNPMNTEAFF.